This T cell receptor (beta chain) originates from a study of T cell repertoires in cytomegalovirus infection. At the level of the study: Both a matching HLA type and CMV infection were indicated by public TCR beta signatures. Overall study results and limits: Pooled public TCR beta family frequency picked out CMV carriers with the relevant HLA. Clonotype analysis showed dominance of the ex vivo response by HLA-C-restricted CMV-specific TCR beta clonotypes.

As for this clonotype: Its target is not known.

MiXCR was run by TCRdb on the reads, yielding one entry per CDR3 protein. Among around 530,000 distinct CDR3 sequences listed, more than 25% were seen once. This CDR3 has 16 amino acids. V shed 0 bases and J 2 bases; nucleotides not matched to a gene: 3. CDR1 and CDR2 (germline): SGHVS, FNYEAQ. The sequence came from a human donor in good health (CMV status not recorded). Some clones in this sample may be carry-over from other donors' samples. The chain has TRBV7-6 and TRBJ2-3; 9 positions match TRBD2. Sequencing was done on a sample of PBMCs. As DNA, the CDR3 is TGTGCCAGCAGCTTAGCCGGGACTAGCAACACAGATACGCAGTATTTT. Protein: CASSLAGTSNTDTQYF.